Each of the 15 T cell receptor beta chains below was sequenced from the same sample in a study of T-cell reconstitution after alpha-beta-depleted transplantation in children. The library targeted TCRbeta and was prepared with unique molecular identifiers. TCRdb reanalysed the PCR reads using MiXCR and keeps one entry per CDR3 protein. The sample lists 640,000 or so distinct CDR3 sequences; about 15% were seen once. The specimen was PBMCs from the stem cell graft donor, collected from the stem cell graft. These receptors all stem from a human donor who donated a stem cell graft to a child with acute myeloid leukemia.

Only a few counts were recorded for this clonotype. This chain joins TRBV20-1 and TRBJ2-3; possible D gene TRBD1, 6 bases. Deletions cut 2 bases from V and 2 bases from J, with 20 bases between. The CDR3 consists of 17 residues. Germline V gene sequence: CDR1 DFQATT, CDR2 SNEGSKA (reference sequence). The CDR3 bases are TGCAGTGCTAGACCTTCACAGGGTATCCCTACCACAGATACGCAGTATTTT. Translation: CSARPSQGIPTTDTQYF.

In this sample, this clonotype turned up many times. The rearrangement joins TRBV20-1 to TRBJ1-1, with D unresolved. Trimming shortened V by 1 base and J by 3 bases, and 6 bases separated the two germline ends. The germline gives CDR1 DFQATT, CDR2 SNEGSKA (reference sequence). This CDR3 is built from 12 residues. The CDR3 DNA reads TGCAGTGCTAGAGGTAGGGACACTGAAGCTTTCTTT. Its translation is CSARGRDTEAFF.

The V call is TRBV21-1, the J call TRBJ1-5. TRBV21-1 is shown as a pseudogene. The CDR3 is 19 residues long. The CDR3 nucleotides read TGTGCCAGCAGCAAATCACCGGTGGGGTCTCTAAGCTGCAATCAGCCCCAGCATTTT. The encoded protein is CASSKSPVGSLSCNQPQHF.

This clonotype was seen a few times. The CDR3: CASSQGGQAYEQYF. The CDR3 DNA reads as TGTGCCAGCAGCCAGGGGGGACAGGCCTACGAGCAGTACTTC. This chain uses TRBV11-2 with TRBJ2-7; 8 bases align to TRBD1. The CDR3 is 14 residues long. The junction had 5 bases not matched to a gene; V was cut back by 5 bases and J by 2 bases. The germline V gene encodes CDR1 SGHAT and CDR2 FQNNGV.

V is TRBV11-1 and J is TRBJ2-3, with 14 bases aligning to TRBD2. Per the germline V gene, CDR1 is SGHAT and CDR2 is FQDESV (reference sequence). CDR3 length: 19 residues. Unmatched junction bases numbered 12, after V lost 6 bases and J lost 1 base. CDR3 coding DNA: TGTGCCAGCAGACCGGGACTAGCGGGGGCCTCAAGTGGCACAGATACGCAGTATTTT. Its protein product is CASRPGLAGASSGTDTQYF.

This clonotype was counted at least ten times. The chain recombines TRBV7-6 with TRBJ2-1, with 10 bases aligning to TRBD2. There are 15 residues in the CDR3. CDR1 is SGHVS and CDR2 is FNYEAQ in the germline V gene. With V trimmed by 5 bases and J by 6 bases, 7 bases remained unmatched. The CDR3 protein is CASSRAGGQVNEQFF. The CDR3 DNA reads TGTGCCAGCAGCCGAGCGGGGGGGCAGGTCAATGAGCAGTTCTTC.

This clonotype was seen repeatedly, ten times or more. The rearrangement uses TRBV6-5 and TRBJ2-5, with 10 bases matching TRBD2. V gave up 6 bases and J gave up 2 bases; unmatched junction bases: 3. This CDR3 is built from 14 residues. The germline gives CDR1 MNHEY, CDR2 SVGAGI. The CDR3 coding sequence is TGTGCCAGCAGCCCGACTAGCGGGCAAGAGACCCAGTACTTC. Translating it yields CASSPTSGQETQYF.

This clonotype was counted at least ten times. The chain employs TRBV6-1 and TRBJ2-3; D gene unclear. The ends were cut back, 9 bases at V and 6 bases at J, with 25 bases in the middle. The germline gives CDR1 MNHNS, CDR2 SASEGT. The CDR3 is made up of 16 amino acids. The CDR3 is CARPLGPIQMTDTQYF. CDR3 DNA: TGTGCCAGACCCCTGGGCCCGATACAAATGACGGATACGCAGTATTTT.

This clonotype has only a few counts. The J gene is TRBJ1-1, the V gene TRBV12-3 or TRBV12-4; 7 nucleotides match TRBD1. Unmatched junction bases numbered 7, after V lost 5 bases and J lost 7 bases. The CDR3 loop spans 13 amino acids. The CDR3 DNA reads as TGTGCCAGCAGTCCCCCGACAGGGAATGAAGCTTTCTTT. It encodes CASSPPTGNEAFF.

This chain joins TRBV7-8 and TRBJ2-7, with D perhaps TRBD1 (5 bases). This CDR3 comprises 14 residues. V was pared by 1 base and J by 6 bases, with 13 bases between. The germline V gene has CDR1 SGHVS and CDR2 FQNEAQ. CDR3 sequence reads: CASSLVGREGEQYV. In DNA form, the CDR3 reads TGTGCCAGCAGCTTAGTAGGCAGGGAAGGCGAGCAGTACGTC.

This clonotype was seen at least ten times. The genes are TRBV20-1 and TRBJ2-7; perhaps TRBD1 as D (6 bases). The CDR3 covers 14 residues. V was cut by 5 bases and J by 2 bases, with 16 bases left in between. Germline CDR1 DFQATT, CDR2 SNEGSKA (reference sequence). The CDR3 DNA is TGCAGTGCTCCAGATAACAGGGATACCTACGAGCAGTACTTC. Its translation is CSAPDNRDTYEQYF.

This chain connects TRBV7-9 to TRBJ2-1; D is unclear. This CDR3 contains 14 residues. CDR1 SEHNR and CDR2 FQNEAQ come from the germline V gene (reference sequence). V was trimmed by 0 bases and J by 5 bases, leaving 8 bases between them. The CDR3 DNA sequence: TGTGCCAGCAGCTTAGCGTTCGGACACAATGAGCAGTTCTTC. Translating it yields CASSLAFGHNEQFF.

This clonotype showed up just a few times. The chain links TRBV12-3 or TRBV12-4 to TRBJ2-3, with TRBD2 identical over 11 bases. With 5 bases clipped from V and 3 bases from J, the junction kept 10 bases outside the gene matches. The CDR3 consists of 17 residues. The CDR3 spells CASSPLAGGTPTDTQYF. CDR3 coding DNA: TGTGCCAGCAGTCCGCTAGCGGGGGGCACACCAACAGATACGCAGTATTTT.

This clonotype was detected ten times or more. The V and J genes are TRBV5-1 and TRBJ2-7, with a weak D call TRBD1 (6 bases). Trimming removed 4 bases at V and 3 bases at J, with 11 bases between. This CDR3 comprises 13 residues. Per germline, CDR1 SGHRS and CDR2 YFSETQ. The CDR3 reads CASSPDSFYEQYF. The CDR3 DNA reads TGCGCCAGCAGCCCGGACAGTTTCTACGAGCAGTACTTC.

This clonotype was counted only a few times. J is TRBJ2-7 and V is TRBV5-1; tentatively, D is TRBD2 (7 bases). Germline CDR1 SGHRS, CDR2 YFSETQ. This CDR3 is built from 16 residues. The V end was cut by 4 bases, the J end by 0 bases, with 17 bases between. The CDR3 here is CASSPARGGLSYEQYF. CDR3 sequence (DNA): TGCGCCAGCAGCCCAGCGAGGGGGGGCCTCTCCTACGAGCAGTACTTC. Variable domain in full (rest from reference TRBV5-1 and TRBJ2-7): KAGVTQTPRYLIKTRGQQVTLSCSPISGHRSVSWYQQTPGQGLQFLFEYFSETQRNKGNFPGRFSGRQFSNSRSEMNVSTLELGDSALYLCASSPARGGLSYEQYFGPGTRLTVT.